A single sample gave rise to the 25 T cell receptor beta chains below, sequenced in a study of cytomegalovirus exposure and HLA in healthy donors. Researchers ran the PCR with 60 Vbeta and 13 Jbeta primers. Clones were read by immunoSEQ multiplex PCR, and TCRdb kept only the in-frame ones, dropping some. This table holds over 200,000 clones, 65% to 75% found once. Sequencing used PBMCs. The receptors were sampled from a woman aged 30 to 39 in good health and CMV-seronegative.

This clone was counted only a few times. The rearrangement uses TRBV7-9 and TRBJ2-3; 7 bases map to TRBD2. The germline CDR1 and CDR2 sequences are SEHNR and FQNEAQ (reference sequence). There are 16 residues in the CDR3. The V segment lost 2 bases and the J segment 4 bases; nucleotides outside the gene matches: 9. CDR3 nucleotide sequence: TGTGCCAGCAGCTTATCTACGGGGCTAGCGGCAGATACGCAGTATTTT. Protein sequence: CASSLSTGLAADTQYF.

The V call is TRBV5-1, the J call TRBJ2-3, with D maybe TRBD2 (6 bases). Germline V gives CDR1 SGHRS, CDR2 YFSETQ. V was pared by 0 bases and J by 4 bases, with 6 bases between. This CDR3 has 13 amino acids. The chain's CDR3 is CASSLGGADTQYF. The CDR3 DNA reads TGCGCCAGCAGCTTGGGGGGGGCAGATACGCAGTATTTT.

Details on this clone: At one boundary the junction diverges from the germline segment, which might be a read error. The sample has other DNA sequences that encode this CDR3 too. The CDR3 nucleotides are TGCGCAAGCAGTGACCCCGGCGGACTGTTTTTT. This sequence encodes CASSDPGGLFF. V is TRBV6-4 and J is TRBJ1-4; D is unclear. The length of the CDR3 is 11 residues. CDR1 MRHNA and CDR2 SNTAGT come from the germline V gene.

CDR3 bases: TGCAGCGTATCGGGACTAACCTCCTACGAGCAGTACTTC. This translates into CSVSGLTSYEQYF. This rearrangement joins TRBV29-1 to TRBJ2-7, with 7 bases that match TRBD2. The CDR3 totals 13 residues. Trimming took 6 bases from V and 0 from J; bases not matched to a gene: 5. CDR1 is SQVTM, CDR2 ANQGSEA, per germline.

This chain links TRBV5-4 with TRBJ2-5; D is ambiguous. CDR1 and CDR2 (germline): SGHNT, YYREEE (reference sequence). V lost 0 bases and J 1 base, leaving 7 bases between the germline ends. CDR3 length: 14 amino acids. This chain's CDR3 is CASSLEYSQETQYF. CDR3 bases: TGTGCCAGCAGCTTGGAGTACAGCCAAGAGACCCAGTACTTC.

V gene TRBV11-1 combines with J gene TRBJ1-1; D uncertain. Between the trimmed V and J ends, which lost 2 bases and 1 base, there was a span of 11 bases. The CDR3 is 15 residues long. Germline-derived CDR1 and CDR2 are SGHAT and FQDESV (reference sequence). The CDR3 region has the DNA TGTGCCAGCAGCTTATCCGGCGTAGCGAACACTGAAGCTTTCTTT. It yields the protein CASSLSGVANTEAFF.

The chain joins TRBV1 to TRBJ2-7; the table's TRBD2 call for D was not verified on the DNA. TRBV1 is annotated as a pseudogene. CDR3 length equals 13 residues. Here the CDR3 DNA reads TGCACCAGCAGCCATGTTGCGGGCAACGAGCAGTACTTC. This sequence encodes CTSSHVAGNEQYF.

This chain uses TRBV6-5 with TRBJ2-5, with 8 nucleotides matching TRBD1. Germline V gives CDR1 MNHEY, CDR2 SVGAGI. The CDR3 totals 16 residues. The J segment lost 5 bases and the V segment lost 1 base, leaving 9 bases of the junction unmatched. The CDR3 loop is CASSYFQGRTGETQYF. CDR3 DNA sequence: TGTGCCAGCAGTTACTTTCAGGGCCGGACAGGGGAGACCCAGTACTTC.

This clone was recorded a few times. V is TRBV29-1 and J is TRBJ1-1; no clear D gene. CDR3 length: 14 amino acids. Germline V gene data show CDR1 as SQVTM and CDR2 as ANQGSEA. V lost 1 base and J 0 bases, leaving 9 bases between the germline ends. The CDR3, as DNA: TGCAGCGTTGAAGCCTCCTGGCTGAACACTGAAGCTTTCTTT. Protein product: CSVEASWLNTEAFF.

V and J are TRBV30 and TRBJ1-2, with 7 bases fitting TRBD1. V trimming: 5 bases; J trimming: 8 bases; junction bases outside the gene matches: 14. The CDR3 is 14 residues long. Germline loops: CDR1 GTSNPN, CDR2 SVGIG (reference sequence). The CDR3 sequence is CAWQPPGQRGGYTF. CDR3 sequence (DNA): TGTGCCTGGCAGCCCCCGGGACAGAGAGGAGGCTACACCTTC.

The rearrangement uses TRBV11-2 and TRBJ2-3; D is unclear. This CDR3 contains 13 residues. Trimming pared 4 bases from V and 2 bases from J, leaving 7 bases between. Germline V lookup: CDR1 SGHAT, CDR2 FQNNGV. The CDR3 region has the DNA TGTGCCAGCAGCTCCAATCCCACAGATACGCAGTATTTT. Protein product: CASSSNPTDTQYF.

The gene calls are TRBV2 and TRBJ1-6, with 7 bases that match TRBD1. V lost 1 base and J lost 10; bases outside the gene matches: 4. This CDR3 is 14 amino acids long. Germline V gives CDR1 SNHLY, CDR2 FYNNEI. The chain's CDR3 is CASSEGQGVSPLHF. CDR3 bases: TGTGCCAGCAGTGAAGGCCAGGGGGTCTCACCCCTCCACTTT.

The rearrangement uses TRBV4-1 and TRBJ2-2; 7 bases are shared with TRBD2. This CDR3 spans 17 amino acids. Germline CDR1 is MGHRA and CDR2 is YSYEKL. V lost 0 bases and J lost 1; bases outside the gene matches: 5. The CDR3 coding sequence is TGCGCCAGCAGCCAAGATGGAGCGGGAATGAACACCGGGGAGCTGTTTTTT. Residues: CASSQDGAGMNTGELFF.

This chain joins TRBV19 and TRBJ1-5, with TRBD1 as a possible D gene (5 bases). Per germline, CDR1 LNHDA and CDR2 SQIVND (reference sequence). This CDR3 has 15 amino acids. V dropped 3 bases and J dropped 6 bases, with 15 bases sitting between them. This CDR3 reads CASSIEGVGSQPQHF. The CDR3, as DNA: TGTGCCAGTAGTATTGAAGGGGTCGGCTCTCAGCCCCAGCATTTT.

CDR3 DNA: TGTGCCAGCAGCGACGGACAGGGGGTTTCTGGCTACACCTTC. Translation: CASSDGQGVSGYTF. The genes are TRBV9 and TRBJ1-2; 10 nucleotides match TRBD1. The CDR3 has 14 residues. Germline V gives CDR1 SGDLS, CDR2 YYNGEE. The ends lost 3 bases at V and 7 bases at J; junction bases unmatched: 6.

This clone has only one observation. This chain uses TRBV7-9 with TRBJ2-1, with 7 bases that match TRBD2. The CDR3 extends over 13 amino acids. Per germline, CDR1 SEHNR and CDR2 FQNEAQ (reference sequence). V was pared by 3 bases and J by 8 bases, with 4 bases of the junction left unmatched. The CDR3: CASSLSLADEQFF. In DNA form, the CDR3 reads TGTGCCAGCAGCTTGAGCCTAGCGGATGAGCAGTTCTTC.

The rearrangement joins TRBV28 to TRBJ2-7, with a tentative D call TRBD2 (7 bases). The CDR3 runs to 17 residues. The ends were cut back, 3 bases at V and 0 bases at J, with 18 bases in the middle. Germline-derived CDR1 and CDR2 are MDHEN and SYDVKM. Written as DNA, the CDR3 is TGTGCCAGCAGTTTGATTGGCGGGGGCTCGATCTCCTACGAGCAGTACTTC. It encodes CASSLIGGGSISYEQYF.

This clone was detected only once. This chain connects TRBV5-6 to TRBJ2-3, with 7 positions matching TRBD2. Germline CDR1 SGHDT, CDR2 YYEEEE. V gave up 5 bases and J gave up 2 bases; unmatched junction bases: 2. The CDR3 length is 13 residues. The CDR3 DNA sequence: TGTGCCAGCAGGGGGAGGGTCACAGATACGCAGTATTTT. Translated: CASRGRVTDTQYF.

This chain joins TRBV10-3 and TRBJ2-7, with 7 nucleotides matching TRBD1. The CDR3 spans 13 residues. The J segment lost 4 bases and the V segment lost 6 bases, leaving 6 bases of the junction unmatched. Germline V gene lookup returns CDR1 ENHRY and CDR2 SYGVKD. DNA for the CDR3: TGTGCCATCAGCAGGGACAGCGATTACGAGCAGTACTTC. Amino acid sequence: CAISRDSDYEQYF.

J is TRBJ1-5 and V is TRBV10-2; the match to TRBD1 covers 9 bases. V lost 4 bases, J lost 3 bases, and 4 bases stayed unmatched. Germline loops: CDR1 WSHSY, CDR2 SAAADI. The CDR3 totals 15 residues. CDR3 protein: CASSGGQGHNQPQHF. The CDR3 region has the DNA TGCGCCAGCAGTGGGGGACAGGGACACAATCAGCCCCAGCATTTT.

This clone has just a few counts. This rearrangement joins TRBV5-6 to TRBJ1-1, with no clear D. V shed 0 bases and J shed 4 bases, with 4 bases lying between them. CDR3 length: 12 residues. Germline V gene lookup returns CDR1 SGHDT and CDR2 YYEEEE. The CDR3 loop reads CASSLVATEAFF. The CDR3 DNA sequence: TGTGCCAGCAGCTTGGTGGCCACTGAAGCTTTCTTT.

This clone was seen only once. The rearrangement links TRBV29-1 to TRBJ1-2; 12 bases line up with TRBD1. This CDR3 contains 15 residues. The V and J ends lost 4 bases and 8 bases, in that order; junction bases with no gene match: 11. The germline gives CDR1 SQVTM, CDR2 ANQGSEA. This chain's CDR3 is CSVGAPRDRGLGYTF. The CDR3, as DNA: TGCAGCGTTGGAGCCCCTAGGGACAGGGGGCTCGGCTACACCTTC.

This clone has only a few counts. The V gene is TRBV29-1, the J gene TRBJ2-3; 9 bases agree with TRBD2. The CDR3 is 13 amino acids. The V gene's germline CDR1 is SQVTM and CDR2 ANQGSEA. After removal of 7 bases from V and 5 bases from J, the junction contained 7 bases not matched to a gene. Here the CDR3 reads CSGMRGGVDTQYF. CDR3 sequence (DNA): TGCAGCGGGATGCGGGGGGGGGTAGATACGCAGTATTTT.

Worth noting for this clone: A read error may produce the germline difference seen at one junction end. This chain connects TRBV5-1 to TRBJ2-1; the D gene is possibly TRBD2 (6 bases). This CDR3 comprises 14 residues. CDR1 and CDR2 (germline): SGHRS, YFSETQ. CDR3 amino acids: CASSSGTLNNEQFF. The CDR3 DNA is TGTGCCAGCAGCTCCGGGACTTTGAACAATGAGCAGTTCTTC.

The chain uses TRBV2 and TRBJ2-3; 8 nucleotides line up with TRBD2. Germline CDR1 and CDR2: SNHLY and FYNNEI. Unmatched junction bases numbered 12, after V lost 10 bases and J lost 3 bases. The CDR3 totals 15 residues. The CDR3 sequence is CAMLAGNDVTDTQYF. CDR3 in DNA: TGTGCCATGTTAGCGGGGAACGACGTAACAGATACGCAGTATTTT.